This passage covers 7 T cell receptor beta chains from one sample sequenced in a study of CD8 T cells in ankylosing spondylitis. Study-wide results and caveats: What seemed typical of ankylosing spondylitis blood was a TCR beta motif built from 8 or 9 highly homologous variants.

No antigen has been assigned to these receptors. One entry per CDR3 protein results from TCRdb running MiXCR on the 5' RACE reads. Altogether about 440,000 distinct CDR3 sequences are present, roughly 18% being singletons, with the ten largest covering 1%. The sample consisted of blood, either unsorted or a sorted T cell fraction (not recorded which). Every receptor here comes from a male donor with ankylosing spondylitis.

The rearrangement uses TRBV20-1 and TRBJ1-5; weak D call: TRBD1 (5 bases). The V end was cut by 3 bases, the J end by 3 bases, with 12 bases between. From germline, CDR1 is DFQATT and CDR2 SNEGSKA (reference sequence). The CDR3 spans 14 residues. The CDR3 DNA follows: TGCAGTGCTAGTTGGGGCGAGGTCAATCAGCCCCAGCATTTT. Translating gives CSASWGEVNQPQHF.

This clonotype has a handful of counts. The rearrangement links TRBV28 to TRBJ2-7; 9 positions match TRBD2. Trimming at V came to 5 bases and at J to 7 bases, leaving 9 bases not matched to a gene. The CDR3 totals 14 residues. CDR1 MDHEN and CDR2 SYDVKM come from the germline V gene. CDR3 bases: TGTGCCAGCAGTACCCCCGGGACTAGCTTTGAGCAGTACTTC. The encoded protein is CASSTPGTSFEQYF.

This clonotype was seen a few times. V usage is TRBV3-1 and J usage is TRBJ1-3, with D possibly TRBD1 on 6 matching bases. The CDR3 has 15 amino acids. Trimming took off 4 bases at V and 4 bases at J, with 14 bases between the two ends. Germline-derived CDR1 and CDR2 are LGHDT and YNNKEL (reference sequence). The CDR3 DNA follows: TGTGCCAGCAGCCCCTACCCGGGACAAGGAAACACCATATATTTT. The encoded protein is CASSPYPGQGNTIYF.

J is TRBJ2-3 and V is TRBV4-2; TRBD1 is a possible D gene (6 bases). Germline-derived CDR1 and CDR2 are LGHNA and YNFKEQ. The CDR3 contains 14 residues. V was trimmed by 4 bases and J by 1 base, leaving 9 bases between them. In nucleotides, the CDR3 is TGTGCCAGCAGCCCTCCAGGGGGCACAGATACGCAGTATTTT. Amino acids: CASSPPGGTDTQYF.

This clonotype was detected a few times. This CDR3 reads CATSDPGLAGGRELFF. In DNA, the CDR3 is TGTGCCACCAGTGACCCCGGACTAGCGGGGGGAAGGGAGCTGTTTTTT. The chain uses TRBV24-1 and TRBJ2-2; TRBD2 matches at 14 bases. This CDR3 is built from 16 residues. V lost 4 bases, J lost 9 bases, and 6 bases stayed unmatched. Germline CDR1 is KGHDR and CDR2 is SFDVKD.

CDR3 loop: CASSLARRAGDTQYF. CDR3 nucleotide sequence: TGTGCCAGCAGCTTAGCCCGGAGAGCAGGAGATACGCAGTATTTT. This rearrangement joins TRBV11-2 to TRBJ2-3; D remains unclear. V was trimmed by 1 base and J by 5 bases, leaving 13 bases between them. The CDR3 sequence is 15 residues long. Germline assignment: CDR1 SGHAT and CDR2 FQNNGV. The variable domain in full, completed from reference TRBV11-2 and TRBJ2-3, reads EAGVAQSPRYKIIEKRQSVAFWCNPISGHATLYWYQQILGQGPKLLIQFQNNGVVDDSQLPKDRFSAERLKGVDSTLKIQPAKLEDSAVYLCASSLARRAGDTQYFGPGTRLTVL.

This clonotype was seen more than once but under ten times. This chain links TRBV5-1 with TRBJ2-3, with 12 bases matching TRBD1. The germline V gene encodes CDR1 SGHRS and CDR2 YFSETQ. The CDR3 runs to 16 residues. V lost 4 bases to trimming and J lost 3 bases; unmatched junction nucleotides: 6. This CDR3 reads CASSGGTGGETDTQYF. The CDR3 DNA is TGCGCCAGCAGCGGGGGGACAGGGGGCGAAACAGATACGCAGTATTTT.